Below are 9 T cell receptor beta chains sequenced from a single sample in a study of beta chain features in type 1 diabetes. Findings and caveats of the study: A moderate, significant TCRB CDR3 shortening appeared in type 1 diabetes across four CD4+ subsets.

For these TCRs, the target antigens are not known. All of the isolated RNA was reverse transcribed, so expressed TCRB transcripts were sequenced. Sequencing used immunoSEQ multiplex PCR; TCRdb keeps in-frame clones, though not all of them. The table records 160,000 or so clones, about 8.1% of them present only once. The sequencing input was central memory CD4+ T cells from blood. These receptors were taken from a woman aged 18-29 years with type 1 diabetes.

This clone appeared a few times. The chain employs TRBV2 and TRBJ1-2; D call uncertain. Per the germline V gene, CDR1 is SNHLY and CDR2 is FYNNEI. V lost 6 bases to trimming and J lost 10 bases, with 21 bases between them. CDR3 length: 14 residues. The DNA for the CDR3 is TGTGCCAGCAGCCTTCTCTTTCCCGCCGGGAACTACACCTTC. Translated: CASSLLFPAGNYTF.

This clone was counted only a few times. This chain links TRBV6-5 with TRBJ1-2; possibly TRBD1 for D (5 bases). Germline V gene lookup returns CDR1 MNHEY and CDR2 SVGAGI. V lost 0 bases and J lost 7, with 18 bases in between. This CDR3 spans 16 amino acids. This chain's CDR3 is CASSYSEQVTVGGYTF. The CDR3 DNA reads as TGTGCCAGCAGTTACTCCGAACAGGTTACCGTCGGTGGCTACACCTTC.

The chain employs TRBV20-1 and TRBJ2-5; tentative D call: TRBD2 (6 bases). V was shortened by 6 bases and J by 2 bases, with 7 bases between the two germline ends. This CDR3 spans 11 amino acids. Germline V CDR1 and CDR2: DFQATT, SNEGSKA (reference sequence). Written as DNA, the CDR3 is TGCAGTGCGGCGGGGCAAGAGACCCAGTACTTC. Translation gives CSAAGQETQYF.

V is TRBV7-9 and J is TRBJ2-7; 11 positions match TRBD2. The V and J ends lost 5 bases and 6 bases, in that order; junction bases with no gene match: 12. CDR3 size: 16 residues. Germline V gives CDR1 SEHNR, CDR2 FQNEAQ (reference sequence). The CDR3 nucleotides read TGTGCCAGCAGCCCCCGACCCAGGACTAGCGGGTCCGAGCAGTACTTC. Translating gives CASSPRPRTSGSEQYF.

The gene calls are TRBV29-1 and TRBJ1-2; 9 bases line up with TRBD1. V trimming: 1 base; J trimming: 4 bases; junction bases outside the gene matches: 4. This CDR3 has 14 amino acids. Germline V CDR1 and CDR2: SQVTM, ANQGSEA. The CDR3 bases are TGCAGCGTTGAAGGACCGGGACAGGGCTATGGCTACACCTTC. Translated: CSVEGPGQGYGYTF.

A few counts support this clone. The J gene is TRBJ2-1, the V gene TRBV5-1, with TRBD2 as a possible D gene (5 bases). Germline-derived CDR1 and CDR2 are SGHRS and YFSETQ. The CDR3 has 12 residues. With 3 bases removed from V and 15 bases from J, the gap between germline ends came to 16 bases. The CDR3 coding sequence is TGCGCCAGCAGCTCGTTGGACTCCCTGCCGTTCTTC. It specifies CASSSLDSLPFF.

The sample holds a few counts of this clone. This chain uses TRBV4-2 with TRBJ2-3; 8 positions match TRBD2. V was clipped by 0 bases and J by 7 bases; unmatched bases: 9. The CDR3 runs 16 residues. The germline CDR1 and CDR2 sequences are LGHNA and YNFKEQ. The CDR3 nucleotides are TGTGCCAGCAGCCAAGAGGTCACGGGAGGGCCAAATACGCAGTATTTT. Amino acids: CASSQEVTGGPNTQYF.

The CDR3 spells CASSFTGYNEQFF. In nucleotides, the CDR3 is TGTGCCAGCAGTTTCACAGGGTACAATGAGCAGTTCTTC. V is TRBV6-5 and J is TRBJ2-1, with D perhaps TRBD1 (6 bases). V lost 4 bases and J lost 4, with 8 bases in between. CDR3 length: 13 residues. Germline CDR1 MNHEY, CDR2 SVGAGI.

This clone was recorded a few times. The chain has TRBV5-6 and TRBJ1-2; the D is unclear. This CDR3 has 14 amino acids. CDR1 and CDR2 (germline): SGHDT, YYEEEE. Between the trimmed V and J ends, which lost 2 bases and 4 bases, there was a span of 12 bases. The CDR3 here is CASSLRGSSYGYTF. The CDR3 DNA is TGTGCCAGCAGCTTACGGGGATCTAGCTATGGCTACACCTTC.